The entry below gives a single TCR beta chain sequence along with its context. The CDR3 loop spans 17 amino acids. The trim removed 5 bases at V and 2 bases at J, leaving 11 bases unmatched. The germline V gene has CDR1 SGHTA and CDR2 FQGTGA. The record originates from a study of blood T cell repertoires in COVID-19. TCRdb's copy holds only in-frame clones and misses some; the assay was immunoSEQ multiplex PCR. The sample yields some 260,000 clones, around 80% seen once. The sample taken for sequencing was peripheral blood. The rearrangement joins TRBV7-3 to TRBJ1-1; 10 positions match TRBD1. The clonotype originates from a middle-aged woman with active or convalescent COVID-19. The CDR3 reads CASSIRDRGGRNTEAFF. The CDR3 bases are TGTGCCAGCAGCATACGGGACAGGGGAGGAAGAAACACTGAAGCTTTCTTT.